A selection of T cell receptor beta chains follows, all from one sample in a study of cytomegalovirus exposure and HLA in healthy donors. Method: immunoSEQ multiplex PCR; TCRdb's copy keeps in-frame clones and lacks some. This sample's clone table lists some 55,000 clones. What was sequenced was PBMCs. The source is a man in his late teens or twenties in good health and CMV-seropositive. Both conserved end residues are part of each CDR3. D genes are given only for firm matches.

J: TRBJ2-7; D: NA; V: TRBV28; DNA: TGTGCCAGCACCCCGGGAGCCTGGGCCTACGAGCAGTACTTC; CDR3: CASTPGAWAYEQYF
J: TRBJ2-1; D: TRBD2; V: TRBV5-6; DNA: TGTGCCAGCAGCTTGGGTGGGGCGGGAGTCCCTTATCTTTACAATGAGCAGTTCTTC; CDR3: CASSLGGAGVPYLYNEQFF
J: TRBJ1-5; D: NA; V: TRBV15; DNA: TGTGCCACCAGCAGAGATGGGGTAGGGGCGGATAATCAGCCCCAGCATTTT; CDR3: CATSRDGVGADNQPQHF
J: TRBJ1-2; D: NA; V: TRBV6-1; DNA: TGTGCCAGCAGTGAGTCGGGAAAGAACGGCTACACCTTC; CDR3: CASSESGKNGYTF
J: TRBJ2-7; D: NA; V: TRBV4-1; DNA: TGCGCCAGCAGCCAAGAGCCCCAGACGGACTACGAGCAGTACTTC; CDR3: CASSQEPQTDYEQYF
J: TRBJ2-5; D: TRBD1; V: TRBV4-1; DNA: TGCGCCAGCAGCCAAGCCCAGACAGGGGAAGAGACCCAGTACTTC; CDR3: CASSQAQTGEETQYF
J: TRBJ1-4; D: NA; V: TRBV4-1; DNA: TGCGCCAGCAGCCAAGATTTCACAGCCGAAAATGAAAAACTGTTTTTT; CDR3: CASSQDFTAENEKLFF
J: TRBJ2-7; D: NA; V: TRBV18; DNA: TGTGCCAGCTCACCAAACCCAGGGGCAGGGTCCTACGAGCAGTACTTC; CDR3: CASSPNPGAGSYEQYF
J: TRBJ2-7; D: TRBD1; V: TRBV29-1; DNA: TGCAGCGTTGAAGATCGACAGGGGGCCTCCTACGAGCAGTACTTC; CDR3: CSVEDRQGASYEQYF
J: TRBJ2-3; D: NA; V: TRBV9; DNA: TGTGCCAGCAGTCCCTTAGCGAGGAGCACAGATACGCAGTATTTT; CDR3: CASSPLARSTDTQYF
J: TRBJ2-7; D: NA; V: TRBV9; DNA: TGTGCCAGCAGCCTGTCGGGGTCCAACGAGCAGTACTTC; CDR3: CASSLSGSNEQYF
J: TRBJ2-7; D: TRBD2; V: TRBV18; DNA: TGTGCCAGCTCACACCCGACTAGCGTCTCCTACGAGCAGTACTTC; CDR3: CASSHPTSVSYEQYF
J: TRBJ2-1; D: TRBD1; V: TRBV11-2; DNA: TGTGCCAGCAGCTTAGAAACCGACAGGGTACTCTACAATGAGCAGTTCTTC; CDR3: CASSLETDRVLYNEQFF
J: TRBJ1-5; D: NA; V: TRBV21-1; DNA: TGTGCCAGCAGCACTCGAGGGGGGGCGAATCAGCCCCAGCATTTT; CDR3: CASSTRGGANQPQHF
J: TRBJ2-5; D: TRBD2; V: TRBV27; DNA: TGTGCCAGCAGTCCGACTAGCGGGAGGGCGATTACCCAGTACTTC; CDR3: CASSPTSGRAITQYF
J: TRBJ1-5; D: NA; V: TRBV7-9; DNA: TGTGCCAGCAGCCAGACAGGTAGTCAGCCCCAGCATTTT; CDR3: CASSQTGSQPQHF
J: TRBJ2-2; D: NA; V: TRBV30; DNA: TGTGCCTGGAGTGTCGCTGGGCACACCGGGGAGCTGTTTTTT; CDR3: CAWSVAGHTGELFF
J: TRBJ2-1; D: NA; V: TRBV7-9; DNA: TGTGCCAGCAGCATGAGCGGGCCCTACAATGAGCAGTTCTTC; CDR3: CASSMSGPYNEQFF
J: TRBJ2-7; D: NA; V: TRBV6-1; DNA: TGTGCCAGCAATCGGGGAGTGGAATACGAGCAGTACTTC; CDR3: CASNRGVEYEQYF
J: TRBJ2-7; D: TRBD1; V: TRBV5-1; DNA: TGCGCCAGCAGCTTGGGGACAGGAGTCTACGAGCAGTACTTC; CDR3: CASSLGTGVYEQYF
J: TRBJ2-7; D: TRBD1; V: TRBV9; DNA: TGTGCCAGCAGCGTAGGAACAGGGGTCCACGAGCAGTACTTC; CDR3: CASSVGTGVHEQYF
J: TRBJ2-1; D: TRBD2; V: TRBV6-1; DNA: TGTGCCAGCAGTGAAGCGCCTACGGGGAGGGGACTCCCGTTCTTC; CDR3: CASSEAPTGRGLPFF
J: TRBJ1-4; D: NA; V: TRBV2; DNA: TGTGCCAGCAGCGTGACAGGTCTTAATGAAAAACTGTTTTTT; CDR3: CASSVTGLNEKLFF
J: TRBJ1-5; D: TRBD1; V: TRBV4-2; DNA: TGTGCCAGCAGCCAAGTGGGACAGGGGGATCAGCCCCAGCATTTT; CDR3: CASSQVGQGDQPQHF
J: TRBJ2-1; D: NA; V: TRBV7-3; DNA: TGTGCCAGCAGCTCCAGCGGCGTACCTAAGGATGAGCAGTTCTTC; CDR3: CASSSSGVPKDEQFF
J: TRBJ2-1; D: NA; V: TRBV18; DNA: TGTGCCAGCTCACCGACAGGATCCAATGAGCAGTTCTTC; CDR3: CASSPTGSNEQFF
J: TRBJ2-2; D: NA; V: TRBV7-9; DNA: TGTGCCAGCAGCTTTTTATTAGCGATATCCACCGGGGAGCTGTTTTTT; CDR3: CASSFLLAISTGELFF
J: TRBJ2-3; D: NA; V: TRBV5-3; DNA: TGTGCCAGAAGCCTCCCGAGGGCGGGGCCCACAGATACGCAGTATTTT; CDR3: CARSLPRAGPTDTQYF
J: TRBJ2-1; D: TRBD2; V: TRBV10-2; DNA: TGCGCCAGCAGTGACGGACTAGCACGATACAATGAGCAGTTCTTC; CDR3: CASSDGLARYNEQFF
J: TRBJ1-1; D: NA; V: TRBV27; DNA: TGTGCCAGCAGTAAATGGGCCGGTGACACTGAAGCTTTCTTT; CDR3: CASSKWAGDTEAFF
J: TRBJ1-1; D: TRBD1; V: TRBV28; DNA: TGTGCCAGCAGTTCAACGGGGACAGGGGGTATCTACACTGAAGCTTTCTTT; CDR3: CASSSTGTGGIYTEAFF
J: TRBJ2-3; D: TRBD2; V: TRBV6-6; DNA: TGTGCCAGCAGTGATAGCGGGTGGGCCAAAGATACGCAGTATTTT; CDR3: CASSDSGWAKDTQYF
J: TRBJ2-2; D: NA; V: TRBV6-1; DNA: TGTGCCACCAAAGCCGGGATCGGGGCCGGGGAGCTGTTTTTT; CDR3: CATKAGIGAGELFF
J: TRBJ2-7; D: TRBD1; V: TRBV25-1; DNA: TGTGCCAGCAGCGTAGGGGACAGATCCTACGAGCAGTACTTC; CDR3: CASSVGDRSYEQYF
J: TRBJ2-7; D: TRBD2; V: TRBV19; DNA: TGTGCCAGTAGTATGAGCCCTCCTAGCGGATGGTACGAGCAGTACTTC; CDR3: CASSMSPPSGWYEQYF
J: TRBJ2-7; D: TRBD2; V: TRBV9; DNA: TGTGCCAGCAGCGAAGGAACCGGGACTAGCGGGAAGCGGGAGCAGTACTTC; CDR3: CASSEGTGTSGKREQYF
J: TRBJ2-1; D: TRBD2; V: TRBV9; DNA: TGTGCCAGCAGCTCTCTTCTAGCGGGAGTAGGCAATGAGCAGTTCTTC; CDR3: CASSSLLAGVGNEQFF
J: TRBJ2-2; D: TRBD2; V: TRBV5-4; DNA: TGTGCCAGCAGCCGAGCGGGAGGCACCGGGGAGCTGTTTTTT; CDR3: CASSRAGGTGELFF
J: TRBJ2-5; D: NA; V: TRBV27; DNA: TGTGCCAGCAGAAGGACTATCGCCCTCCTTGAGACCCAGTACTTC; CDR3: CASRRTIALLETQYF
J: TRBJ2-5; D: TRBD2; V: TRBV2; DNA: TGTGCCAGCAAGGGCGGGAGGGGAGAGACCCAGTACTTC; CDR3: CASKGGRGETQYF
J: TRBJ2-3; D: TRBD2; V: TRBV9; DNA: TGTGCCAGCAGCGTCAGGGGCGGGAGGGGCACAGATACGCAGTATTTT; CDR3: CASSVRGGRGTDTQYF
J: TRBJ2-5; D: NA; V: TRBV14; DNA: TGTGCCAGCAGCCAAGCCTCCTTGCTAGCGTGGACCCAGTACTTC; CDR3: CASSQASLLAWTQYF
J: TRBJ2-1; D: TRBD2; V: TRBV28; DNA: TGTGCCAGCAGTATTTTGACTAGCGTACTACCCTACAATGAGCAGTTCTTC; CDR3: CASSILTSVLPYNEQFF
J: TRBJ2-1; D: TRBD2; V: TRBV30; DNA: TGTGCCTGGAGTGTTCGGCGGGAGGATCGGTTCTTC; CDR3: CAWSVRREDRFF
J: TRBJ1-2; D: NA; V: TRBV10-3; DNA: TGTGCCATCGGTACAAGTCCCGGGACTGTGTATGGCTACACCTTC; CDR3: CAIGTSPGTVYGYTF
J: TRBJ2-2; D: TRBD1; V: TRBV7-9; DNA: TGTGCCAGCAGCTTCCCTACTCGACAGGGGTTCGGGGAGCTGTTTTTT; CDR3: CASSFPTRQGFGELFF
J: TRBJ2-1; D: TRBD2; V: TRBV27; DNA: TGTGCCAGCAGCCGGACTAGCGGAGCCTACAATGAGCAGTTCTTC; CDR3: CASSRTSGAYNEQFF
J: TRBJ1-3; D: NA; V: TRBV19; DNA: TGTGCCAGTACCCCCGGGATCCACTCTGGAAACACCATATATTTT; CDR3: CASTPGIHSGNTIYF